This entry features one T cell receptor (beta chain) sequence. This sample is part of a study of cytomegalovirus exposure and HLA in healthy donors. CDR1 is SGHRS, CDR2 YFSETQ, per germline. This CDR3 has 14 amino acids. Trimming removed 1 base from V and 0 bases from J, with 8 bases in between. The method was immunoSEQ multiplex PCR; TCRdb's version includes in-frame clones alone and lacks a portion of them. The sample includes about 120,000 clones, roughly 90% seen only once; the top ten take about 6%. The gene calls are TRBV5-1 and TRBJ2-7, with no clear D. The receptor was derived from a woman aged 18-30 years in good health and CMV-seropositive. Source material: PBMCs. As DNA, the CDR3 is TGCGCCAGCAGCTTGACCGAGAGCTCCTACGAGCAGTACTTC. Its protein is CASSLTESSYEQYF.